The clone carrying this TCR beta chain was observed once. Its antigen remains unknown. TCRdb's copy holds only in-frame clones and misses some; the assay was immunoSEQ multiplex PCR. This table holds roughly 2,000,000 clones, approximately 92% found once. Naive CD8 cells lacked CD45RO, underwent positive selection for CCR7 and left out terminally differentiated effector memory CD45RA+ cells. This specimen belongs to a study of shared clonotypes between healthy human individuals. Study findings and constraints: Generally, estimated richness proved larger in naive subsets than it did in memory subsets.

The sequencing input was naive CD8+ T cells from PBMCs. This clonotype was obtained from a man younger than 30 in good health. Some clones in this sample may be carry-over from other donors' samples.

The CDR3 DNA is TGCAGCGCTAAGGACAGACTCACCGGGGAGCTGTTTTTT. Amino acids: CSAKDRLTGELFF. The rearrangement uses TRBV29-1 and TRBJ2-2; D may be TRBD1 (6 bases). This CDR3 region has 13 residues. The germline V gene has CDR1 SQVTM and CDR2 ANQGSEA. V lost 7 bases to trimming and J lost 4 bases, with 13 bases between them.